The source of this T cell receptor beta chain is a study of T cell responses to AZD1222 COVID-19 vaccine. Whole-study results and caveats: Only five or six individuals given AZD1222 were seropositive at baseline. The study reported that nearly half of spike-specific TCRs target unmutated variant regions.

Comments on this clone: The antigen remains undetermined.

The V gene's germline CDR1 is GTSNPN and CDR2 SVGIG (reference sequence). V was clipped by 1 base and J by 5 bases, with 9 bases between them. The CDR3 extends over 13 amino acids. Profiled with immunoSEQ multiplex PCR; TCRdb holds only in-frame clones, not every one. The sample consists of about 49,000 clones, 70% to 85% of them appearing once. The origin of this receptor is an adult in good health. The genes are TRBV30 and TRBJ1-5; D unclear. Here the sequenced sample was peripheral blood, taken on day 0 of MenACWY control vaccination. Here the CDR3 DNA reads TGTGCCTGGAGTGGCGGCGGGGATCAGCCCCAGCATTTT. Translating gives CAWSGGGDQPQHF.